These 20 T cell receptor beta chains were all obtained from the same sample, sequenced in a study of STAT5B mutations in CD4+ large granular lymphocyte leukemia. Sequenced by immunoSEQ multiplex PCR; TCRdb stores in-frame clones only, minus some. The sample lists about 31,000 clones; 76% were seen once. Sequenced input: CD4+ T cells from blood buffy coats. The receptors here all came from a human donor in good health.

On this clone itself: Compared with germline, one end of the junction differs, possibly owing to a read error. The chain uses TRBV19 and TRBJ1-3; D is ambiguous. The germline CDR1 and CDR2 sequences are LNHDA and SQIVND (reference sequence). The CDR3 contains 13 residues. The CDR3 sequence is CASSPSPGNTIYF. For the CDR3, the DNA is TGTGCCAGTAGTCCGTCGCCTGGGAACACCATATATTTT.

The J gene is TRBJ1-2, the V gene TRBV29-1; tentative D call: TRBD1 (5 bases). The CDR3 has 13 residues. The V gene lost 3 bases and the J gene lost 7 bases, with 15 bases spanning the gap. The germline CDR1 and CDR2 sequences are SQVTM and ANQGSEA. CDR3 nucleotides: TGCAGCGTTGAGGTTCCGGGGCGGCGTGGCTACACCTTC. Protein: CSVEVPGRRGYTF.

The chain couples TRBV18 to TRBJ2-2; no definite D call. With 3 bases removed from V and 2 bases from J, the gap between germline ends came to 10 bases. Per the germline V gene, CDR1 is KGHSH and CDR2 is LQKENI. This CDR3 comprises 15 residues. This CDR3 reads CASSPWVANTGELFF. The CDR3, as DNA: TGTGCCAGCTCACCGTGGGTGGCCAACACCGGGGAGCTGTTTTTT. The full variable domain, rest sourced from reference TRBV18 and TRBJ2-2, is NAGVMQNPRHLVRRRGQEARLRCSPMKGHSHVYWYRQLPEEGLKFMVYLQKENIIDESGMPKERFSAEFPKEGPSILRIQQVVRGDSAAYFCASSPWVANTGELFFGEGSRLTVL.

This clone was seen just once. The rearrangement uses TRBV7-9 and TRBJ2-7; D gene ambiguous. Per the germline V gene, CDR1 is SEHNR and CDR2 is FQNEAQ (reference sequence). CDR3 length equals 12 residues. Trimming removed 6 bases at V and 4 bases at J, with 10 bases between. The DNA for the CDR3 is TGTGCCAGCAGAAATACCCAGTACGAGCAGTACTTC. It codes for CASRNTQYEQYF.

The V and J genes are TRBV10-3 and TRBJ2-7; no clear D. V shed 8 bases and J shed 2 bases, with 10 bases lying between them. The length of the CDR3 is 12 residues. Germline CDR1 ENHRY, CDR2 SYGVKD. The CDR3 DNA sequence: TGTGCCATCTCCGGCTACGCCTACGAGCAGTACTTC. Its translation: CAISGYAYEQYF.

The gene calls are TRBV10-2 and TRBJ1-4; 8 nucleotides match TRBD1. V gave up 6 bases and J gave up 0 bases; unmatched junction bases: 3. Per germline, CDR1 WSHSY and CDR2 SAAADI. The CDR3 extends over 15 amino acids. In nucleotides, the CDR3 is TGCGCCAGCAGATTACAGGGGGCAACTAATGAAAAACTGTTTTTT. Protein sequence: CASRLQGATNEKLFF.

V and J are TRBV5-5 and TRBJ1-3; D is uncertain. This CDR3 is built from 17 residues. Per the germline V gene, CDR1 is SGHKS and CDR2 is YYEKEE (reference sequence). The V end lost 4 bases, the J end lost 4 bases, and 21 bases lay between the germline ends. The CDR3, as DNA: TGTGCCAGCAGCCGGCGGTGGACGGGAATGGGAGGAAACACCATATATTTT. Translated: CASSRRWTGMGGNTIYF.

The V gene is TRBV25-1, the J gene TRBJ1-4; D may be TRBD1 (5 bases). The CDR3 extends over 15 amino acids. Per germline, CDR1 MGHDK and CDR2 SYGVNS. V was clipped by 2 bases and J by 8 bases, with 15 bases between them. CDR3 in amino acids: CASSEGTLLSEKLFF. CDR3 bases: TGTGCCAGCAGTGAAGGGACGCTACTGTCCGAAAAACTGTTTTTT.

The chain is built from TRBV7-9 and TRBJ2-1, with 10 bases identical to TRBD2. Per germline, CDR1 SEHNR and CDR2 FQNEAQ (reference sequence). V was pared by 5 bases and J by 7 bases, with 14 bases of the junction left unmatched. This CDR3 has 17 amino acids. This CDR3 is CASSRLGQREGGNEQFF. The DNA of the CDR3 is TGTGCCAGCAGCAGACTCGGGCAGCGGGAGGGCGGAAATGAGCAGTTCTTC.

The CDR3: CASSPRSGVDEQFF. The DNA of the CDR3 is TGCGCCAGCAGCCCTCGGTCGGGAGTCGATGAGCAGTTCTTC. V gene TRBV5-1 combines with J gene TRBJ2-1, with D perhaps TRBD2 (6 bases). Per germline, CDR1 SGHRS and CDR2 YFSETQ. Trimming took off 4 bases at V and 8 bases at J, with 16 bases between the two ends. The CDR3 runs to 14 residues.

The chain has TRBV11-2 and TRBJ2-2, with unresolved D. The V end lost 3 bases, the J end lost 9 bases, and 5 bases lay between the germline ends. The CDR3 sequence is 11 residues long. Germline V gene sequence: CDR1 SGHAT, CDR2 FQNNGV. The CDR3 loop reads CASSLIRELFF. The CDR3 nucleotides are TGTGCCAGCAGCTTGATCAGGGAGCTGTTTTTT. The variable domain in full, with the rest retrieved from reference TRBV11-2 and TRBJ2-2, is EAGVAQSPRYKIIEKRQSVAFWCNPISGHATLYWYQQILGQGPKLLIQFQNNGVVDDSQLPKDRFSAERLKGVDSTLKIQPAKLEDSAVYLCASSLIRELFFGEGSRLTVL.

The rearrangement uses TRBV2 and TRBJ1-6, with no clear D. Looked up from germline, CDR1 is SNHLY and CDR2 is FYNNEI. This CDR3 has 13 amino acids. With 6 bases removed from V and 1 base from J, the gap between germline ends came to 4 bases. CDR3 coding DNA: TGTGCCAGCAGAGGGTCCTATAATTCACCCCTCCACTTT. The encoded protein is CASRGSYNSPLHF.

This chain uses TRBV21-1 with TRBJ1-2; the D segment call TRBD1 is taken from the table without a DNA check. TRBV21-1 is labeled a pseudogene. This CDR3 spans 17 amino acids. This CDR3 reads CASSPRTSPAVIYGYTF. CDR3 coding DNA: TGTGCCAGCAGCCCCCGGACATCCCCAGCTGTTATCTATGGCTACACCTTC.

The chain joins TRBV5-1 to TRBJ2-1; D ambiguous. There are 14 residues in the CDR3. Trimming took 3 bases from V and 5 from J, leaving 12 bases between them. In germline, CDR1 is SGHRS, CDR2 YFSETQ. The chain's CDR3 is CASSWGDSNNEQFF. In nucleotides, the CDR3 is TGCGCCAGCAGCTGGGGTGACTCGAACAATGAGCAGTTCTTC.

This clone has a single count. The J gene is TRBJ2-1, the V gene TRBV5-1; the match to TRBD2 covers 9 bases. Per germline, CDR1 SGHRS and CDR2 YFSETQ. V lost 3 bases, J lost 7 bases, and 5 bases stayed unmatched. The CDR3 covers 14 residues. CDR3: CASSSLAGVNEQFF. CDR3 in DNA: TGCGCCAGCAGCTCATTAGCGGGAGTGAATGAGCAGTTCTTC.

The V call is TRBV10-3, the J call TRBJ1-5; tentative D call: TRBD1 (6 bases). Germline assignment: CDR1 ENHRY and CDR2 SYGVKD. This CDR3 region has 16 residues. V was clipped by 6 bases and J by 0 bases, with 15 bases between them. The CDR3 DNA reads TGTGCCATCAGCCCCGGACAGACTTATAGCAATCAGCCCCAGCATTTT. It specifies CAISPGQTYSNQPQHF.

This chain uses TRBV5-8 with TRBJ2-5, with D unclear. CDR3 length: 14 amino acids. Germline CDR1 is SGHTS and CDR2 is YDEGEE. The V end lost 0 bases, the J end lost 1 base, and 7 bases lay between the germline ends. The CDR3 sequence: CASSLVTIQETQYF. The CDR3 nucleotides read TGTGCCAGCAGCTTGGTCACTATCCAAGAGACCCAGTACTTC.

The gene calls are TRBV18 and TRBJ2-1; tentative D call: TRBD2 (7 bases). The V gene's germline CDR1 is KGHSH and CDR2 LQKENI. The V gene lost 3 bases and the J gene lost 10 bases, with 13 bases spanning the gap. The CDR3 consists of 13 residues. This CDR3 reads CASSPIGRGEQFF. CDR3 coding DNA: TGTGCCAGCTCACCGATAGGGAGGGGGGAGCAGTTCTTC.

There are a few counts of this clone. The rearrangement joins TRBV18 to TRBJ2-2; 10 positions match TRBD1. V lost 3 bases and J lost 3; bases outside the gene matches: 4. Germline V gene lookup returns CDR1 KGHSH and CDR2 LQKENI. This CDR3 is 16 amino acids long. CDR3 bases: TGTGCCAGCTCACCTTCGACAGGGGGCGACACCGGGGAGCTGTTTTTT. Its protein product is CASSPSTGGDTGELFF.

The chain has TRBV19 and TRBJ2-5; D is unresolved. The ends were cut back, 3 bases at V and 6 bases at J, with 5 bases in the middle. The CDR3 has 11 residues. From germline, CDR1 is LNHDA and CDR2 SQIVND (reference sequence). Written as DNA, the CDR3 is TGTGCCAGTAGTATTGCTCAGACCCAGTACTTC. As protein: CASSIAQTQYF.